This section outlines one T cell receptor (beta chain) sequence together with its context. This specimen belongs to a study of cytomegalovirus exposure and HLA in healthy donors. This PCR relied on a set of 60 Vbeta primers and 13 Jbeta primers. TCRdb's copy holds only in-frame clones and misses some; the assay was immunoSEQ multiplex PCR. The sample has approximately 170,000 clones, roughly 73% seen once. Trimming cost V 7 bases and J 2 bases; bases outside gene matches: 14. Germline V CDR1 and CDR2: SGHVS, FQNEAQ. There are 18 residues in the CDR3. The TCR was taken from a female donor in good health and CMV-seronegative. This chain uses TRBV7-8 with TRBJ2-7; 13 nucleotides line up with TRBD2. The sequenced material came from PBMCs. The CDR3 protein is CASTDHGLAGELTYEQYF. CDR3 bases: TGTGCCAGCACCGACCACGGACTAGCGGGAGAGTTAACCTACGAGCAGTACTTC.